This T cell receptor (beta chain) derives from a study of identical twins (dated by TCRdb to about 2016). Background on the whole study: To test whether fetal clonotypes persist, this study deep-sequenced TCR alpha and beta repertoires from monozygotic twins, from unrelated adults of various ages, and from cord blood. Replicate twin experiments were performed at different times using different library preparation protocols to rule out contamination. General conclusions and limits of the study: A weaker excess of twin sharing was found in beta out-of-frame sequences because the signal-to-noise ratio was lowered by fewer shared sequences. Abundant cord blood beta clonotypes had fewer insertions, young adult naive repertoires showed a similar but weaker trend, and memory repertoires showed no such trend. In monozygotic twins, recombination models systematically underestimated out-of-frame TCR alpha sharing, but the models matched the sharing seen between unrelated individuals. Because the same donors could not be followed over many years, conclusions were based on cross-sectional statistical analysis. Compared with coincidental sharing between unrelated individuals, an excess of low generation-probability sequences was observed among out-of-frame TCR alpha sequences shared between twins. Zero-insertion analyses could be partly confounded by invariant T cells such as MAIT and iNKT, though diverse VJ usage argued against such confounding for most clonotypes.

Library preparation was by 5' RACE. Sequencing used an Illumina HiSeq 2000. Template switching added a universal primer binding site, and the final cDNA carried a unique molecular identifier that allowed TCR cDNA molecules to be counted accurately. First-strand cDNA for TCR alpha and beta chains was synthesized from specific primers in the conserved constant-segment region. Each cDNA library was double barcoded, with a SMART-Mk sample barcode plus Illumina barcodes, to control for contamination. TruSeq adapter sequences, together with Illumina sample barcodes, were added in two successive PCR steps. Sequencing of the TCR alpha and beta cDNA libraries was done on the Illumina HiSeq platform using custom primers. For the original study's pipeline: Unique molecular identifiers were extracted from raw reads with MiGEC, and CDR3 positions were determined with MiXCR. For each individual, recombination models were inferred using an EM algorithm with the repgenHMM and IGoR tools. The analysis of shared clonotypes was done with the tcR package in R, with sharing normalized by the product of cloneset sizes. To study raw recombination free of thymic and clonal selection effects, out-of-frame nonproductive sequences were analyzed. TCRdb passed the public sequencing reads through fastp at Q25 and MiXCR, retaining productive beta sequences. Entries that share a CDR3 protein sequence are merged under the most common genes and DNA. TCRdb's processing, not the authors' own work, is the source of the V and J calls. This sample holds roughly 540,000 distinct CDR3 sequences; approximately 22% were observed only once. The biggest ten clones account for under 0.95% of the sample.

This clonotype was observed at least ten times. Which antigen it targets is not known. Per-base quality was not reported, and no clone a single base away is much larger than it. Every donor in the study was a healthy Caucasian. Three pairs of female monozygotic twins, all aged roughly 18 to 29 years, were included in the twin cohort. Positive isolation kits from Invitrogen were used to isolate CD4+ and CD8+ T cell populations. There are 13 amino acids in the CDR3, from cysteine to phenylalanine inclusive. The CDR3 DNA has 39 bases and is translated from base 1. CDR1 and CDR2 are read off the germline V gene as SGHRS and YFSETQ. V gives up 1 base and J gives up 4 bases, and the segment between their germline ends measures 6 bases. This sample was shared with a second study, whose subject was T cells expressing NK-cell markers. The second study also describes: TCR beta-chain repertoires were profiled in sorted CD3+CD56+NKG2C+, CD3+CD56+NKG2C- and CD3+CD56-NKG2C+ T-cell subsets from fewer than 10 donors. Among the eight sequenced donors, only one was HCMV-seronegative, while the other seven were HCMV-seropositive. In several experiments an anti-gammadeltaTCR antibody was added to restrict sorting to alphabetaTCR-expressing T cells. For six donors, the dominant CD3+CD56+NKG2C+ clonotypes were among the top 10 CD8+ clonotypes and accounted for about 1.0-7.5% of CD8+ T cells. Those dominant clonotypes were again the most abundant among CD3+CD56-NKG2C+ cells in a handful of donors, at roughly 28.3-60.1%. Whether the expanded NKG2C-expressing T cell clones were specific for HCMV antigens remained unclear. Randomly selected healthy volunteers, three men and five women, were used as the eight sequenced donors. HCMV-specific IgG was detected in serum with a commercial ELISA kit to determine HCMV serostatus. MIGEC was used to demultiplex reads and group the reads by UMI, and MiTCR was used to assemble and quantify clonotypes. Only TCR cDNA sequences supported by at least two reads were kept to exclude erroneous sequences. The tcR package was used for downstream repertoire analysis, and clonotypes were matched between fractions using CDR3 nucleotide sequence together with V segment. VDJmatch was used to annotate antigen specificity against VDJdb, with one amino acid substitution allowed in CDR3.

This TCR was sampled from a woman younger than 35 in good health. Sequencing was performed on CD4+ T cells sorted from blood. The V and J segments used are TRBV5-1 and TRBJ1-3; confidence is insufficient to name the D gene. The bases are TGCGCCAGCAGCTTGCACTCGGGAAACACCATATATTTT. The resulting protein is CASSLHSGNTIYF.